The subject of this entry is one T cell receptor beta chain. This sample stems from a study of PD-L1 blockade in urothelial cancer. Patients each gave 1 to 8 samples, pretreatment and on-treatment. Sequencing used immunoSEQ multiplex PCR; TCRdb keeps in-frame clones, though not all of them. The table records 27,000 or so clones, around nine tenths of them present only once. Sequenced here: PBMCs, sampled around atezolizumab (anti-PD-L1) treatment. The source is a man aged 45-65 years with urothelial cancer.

As DNA, the CDR3 is TGTGCCAGCAGCTCAGGACAGGGGGTACAAGAGACCCAGTACTTC. Translated, it gives CASSSGQGVQETQYF. The J gene is TRBJ2-5, the V gene TRBV7-6; the match to TRBD1 covers 10 bases. Trimming at V came to 4 bases and at J to 2 bases, leaving 4 bases not matched to a gene. This CDR3 spans 15 amino acids. Germline CDR1 is SGHVS and CDR2 is FNYEAQ.